The 21 T cell receptor beta chains in this list originate from one sample, sequenced in a study of T cell changes during pregnancy in multiple sclerosis. Produced via immunoSEQ multiplex PCR; TCRdb's table is partial and in-frame only. The sample lists more than 70,000 clones, around 93% occurring once. The specimen comprised peripheral blood, sampled in the second trimester of pregnancy. All receptors come from a female donor with multiple sclerosis, enrolled in a pregnancy study.

The chain recombines TRBV19 with TRBJ1-5; D unclear. V was cut by 2 bases and J by 6 bases, with 11 bases left in between. The CDR3 loop spans 14 amino acids. Germline-derived CDR1 and CDR2 are LNHDA and SQIVND (reference sequence). The CDR3 is CASSIILEGQPQHF. The DNA of the CDR3 is TGTGCCAGTAGTATAATCCTAGAGGGTCAGCCCCAGCATTTT.

This rearrangement joins TRBV6-9 to TRBJ2-5; tentative D call: TRBD1 (5 bases). This CDR3 has 14 amino acids. Per the germline V gene, CDR1 is MNHGY and CDR2 is SVAAGI. Trimming took off 10 bases at V and 6 bases at J, with 21 bases between the two ends. The CDR3 protein is CATEIRVPTKTQYF. CDR3 nucleotides: TGTGCCACAGAAATCAGGGTGCCCACGAAGACCCAGTACTTC.

The V and J genes are TRBV7-9 and TRBJ1-4; 9 positions match TRBD1. The CDR3 contains 12 residues. Per germline, CDR1 SEHNR and CDR2 FQNEAQ (reference sequence). Trimming took 5 bases from V and 15 from J; bases not matched to a gene: 7. The CDR3 DNA sequence: TGTGCCAGCAGCGAACAGGGGGCGTTGGTGTTTTTT. Translation gives CASSEQGALVFF.

The V gene is TRBV5-4, the J gene TRBJ2-7, with D hard to call. Germline V gene data show CDR1 as SGHNT and CDR2 as YYREEE (reference sequence). The CDR3 spans 14 residues. The ends were cut back, 4 bases at V and 2 bases at J, with 13 bases in the middle. CDR3 sequence (DNA): TGTGCCAGCAGCCCCGACACGAAAGCCTACGAGCAGTACTTC. Amino acids: CASSPDTKAYEQYF.

V gene TRBV28 combines with J gene TRBJ1-4; 7 bases are shared with TRBD1. The length of the CDR3 is 13 residues. Trimming cost V 10 bases and J 8 bases; bases outside gene matches: 10. Germline CDR1 is MDHEN and CDR2 is SYDVKM. CDR3 region: CATARGQTEKLFF. CDR3 DNA sequence: TGTGCCACGGCCAGGGGACAGACCGAAAAACTGTTTTTT.

The CDR3 DNA follows: TGTGCCAGTAGGACCGACAGGGGAAACGGTTCACCCCTCCACTTT. It specifies CASRTDRGNGSPLHF. The chain has TRBV19 and TRBJ1-6; 8 nucleotides match TRBD1. Germline V gene data show CDR1 as LNHDA and CDR2 as SQIVND (reference sequence). Germline trimming cut 6 bases from V and 9 bases from J; bases unmatched to any gene: 10. The CDR3 length is 15 residues.

V is TRBV7-2 and J is TRBJ1-5; 7 nucleotides match TRBD1. Germline lookup yields CDR1 SGHTA and CDR2 FQGNSA. The ends lost 6 bases at V and 4 bases at J; junction bases unmatched: 9. The CDR3 contains 15 residues. The CDR3 DNA follows: TGTGCCAGCAGTAAGAGGACAGGCGTGAATCAGCCCCAGCATTTT. This sequence encodes CASSKRTGVNQPQHF.

The chain links TRBV27 to TRBJ2-7; maybe TRBD2 (6 bases). CDR1 is MNHEY and CDR2 is SMNVEV in the germline V gene (reference sequence). The length of the CDR3 is 14 residues. The V end was cut by 4 bases, the J end by 6 bases, with 16 bases between. The CDR3 nucleotides read TGTGCCAGCAGTTCCGGAGGCAGGAGGGCCGAGCAGTACTTC. It is translated as CASSSGGRRAEQYF.

V usage is TRBV29-1 and J usage is TRBJ1-5; TRBD1 agrees at 10 bases. The CDR3 is 14 residues long. V lost 4 bases to trimming and J lost 4 bases; unmatched junction nucleotides: 4. Germline CDR1 and CDR2: SQVTM and ANQGSEA. CDR3 DNA: TGCAGCGTTGCCGGGACAGGGGTTAATCAGCCCCAGCATTTT. Translating gives CSVAGTGVNQPQHF.

V usage is TRBV4-2 and J usage is TRBJ2-1; 12 bases line up with TRBD2. Germline V gene lookup returns CDR1 LGHNA and CDR2 YNFKEQ. This CDR3 is 15 amino acids long. V trimming: 1 base; J trimming: 8 bases; junction bases outside the gene matches: 3. The CDR3 DNA is TGTGCCAGCAGCCAAGGACTAGCGGGGGTCGATGAGCAGTTCTTC. It translates to CASSQGLAGVDEQFF.

The chain is built from TRBV2 and TRBJ1-1; no clear D gene. The germline V gene has CDR1 SNHLY and CDR2 FYNNEI. V lost 9 bases and J 8 bases, leaving 19 bases between the germline ends. The CDR3 is made up of 13 amino acids. The CDR3 nucleotides read TGTGCCAGTCGCGAACGATCAGGTATCGAAGCTTTCTTT. Translation gives CASRERSGIEAFF.

The rearrangement uses TRBV18 and TRBJ1-1; D perhaps matches TRBD1 (6 bases). The CDR3 is made up of 15 amino acids. Trimming took off 2 bases at V and 6 bases at J, with 16 bases between the two ends. Germline V gives CDR1 KGHSH, CDR2 LQKENI. CDR3 region: CASSPGQGRSAEAFF. The CDR3 DNA follows: TGTGCCAGCTCACCAGGGCAGGGGCGAAGTGCTGAAGCTTTCTTT. The whole variable domain, remainder taken from reference TRBV18 and TRBJ1-1, is NAGVMQNPRHLVRRRGQEARLRCSPMKGHSHVYWYRQLPEEGLKFMVYLQKENIIDESGMPKERFSAEFPKEGPSILRIQQVVRGDSAAYFCASSPGQGRSAEAFFGQGTRLTVV.

This chain connects TRBV5-6 to TRBJ1-1; possibly TRBD1 for D (5 bases). CDR3 length: 16 residues. V was pared by 0 bases and J by 2 bases, with 14 bases between. Germline CDR1 is SGHDT and CDR2 is YYEEEE. For the CDR3, the DNA is TGTGCCAGCAGCTTGGGGGTTGCGTGGACAAACACTGAAGCTTTCTTT. This gives the protein CASSLGVAWTNTEAFF.

V usage is TRBV5-6 and J usage is TRBJ2-7; possible D gene TRBD2, 6 bases. Germline V gene lookup returns CDR1 SGHDT and CDR2 YYEEEE. The length of the CDR3 is 13 residues. Trimming shortened V by 5 bases and J by 5 bases, and 14 bases separated the two germline ends. The CDR3 sequence: CASSLGGMNEQYF. In nucleotides, the CDR3 is TGTGCCAGCAGTCTTGGGGGGATGAACGAGCAGTACTTC.

V gene TRBV19 combines with J gene TRBJ2-7; TRBD1 aligns across 9 bases. The V and J ends lost 6 bases and 6 bases, in that order; junction bases with no gene match: 6. Germline V gene data show CDR1 as LNHDA and CDR2 as SQIVND (reference sequence). CDR3 length equals 13 residues. CDR3 in DNA: TGTGCCAGTAGGCCGGGACAGGGACGCGAGCAGTACTTC. The encoded protein is CASRPGQGREQYF. The full variable domain, rest sourced from reference TRBV19 and TRBJ2-7, is DGGITQSPKYLFRKEGQNVTLSCEQNLNHDAMYWYRQDPGQGLRLIYYSQIVNDFQKGDIAEGYSVSREKKESFPLTVTSAQKNPTAFYLCASRPGQGREQYFGPGTRLTVT.

The rearrangement uses TRBV27 and TRBJ1-1; 10 bases fit TRBD1. Germline trimming cut 5 bases from V and 1 base from J; bases unmatched to any gene: 4. This CDR3 has 15 residues. The germline gives CDR1 MNHEY, CDR2 SMNVEV (reference sequence). The CDR3 loop reads CASSRRDRGNTEAFF. The CDR3 coding sequence is TGTGCCAGCAGTCGACGGGACAGGGGGAACACTGAAGCTTTCTTT.

V and J are TRBV2 and TRBJ1-6; 7 bases align to TRBD1. CDR3 length: 14 residues. V dropped 5 bases and J dropped 7; count of bases not matched to a gene: 5. CDR1 is SNHLY and CDR2 is FYNNEI in the germline V gene. CDR3 DNA: TGTGCCAGCAGTCAGGGGGGCATAAATTCACCCCTCCACTTT. It yields the protein CASSQGGINSPLHF.

The chain is built from TRBV18 and TRBJ2-5; D is possibly TRBD1 (6 bases). Trimming cost V 4 bases and J 2 bases, with 14 bases left between them. The CDR3 runs to 15 residues. Per germline, CDR1 KGHSH and CDR2 LQKENI. The CDR3 nucleotides are TGTGCCAGCTCACAAAGATGGACAGATCAAGAGACCCAGTACTTC. Residues: CASSQRWTDQETQYF.

The chain employs TRBV25-1 and TRBJ1-4; D call uncertain. Per germline, CDR1 MGHDK and CDR2 SYGVNS. The CDR3 is 11 amino acids. V was trimmed by 4 bases and J by 12 bases, leaving 9 bases between them. As DNA, the CDR3 is TGTGCCAGCAGTGGGAACTATGAACTGTTTTTT. Amino acids: CASSGNYELFF.

The chain employs TRBV5-1 and TRBJ2-7; possible D gene TRBD1, 6 bases. Germline CDR1 SGHRS, CDR2 YFSETQ. Trimming removed 4 bases from V and 5 bases from J, with 19 bases in between. The CDR3 is made up of 15 amino acids. Here the CDR3 reads CASSALSGVVDEQYF. DNA for the CDR3: TGCGCCAGCAGCGCCTTATCAGGGGTTGTGGACGAGCAGTACTTC. The full variable domain, completed using reference TRBV5-1 and TRBJ2-7, is KAGVTQTPRYLIKTRGQQVTLSCSPISGHRSVSWYQQTPGQGLQFLFEYFSETQRNKGNFPGRFSGRQFSNSRSEMNVSTLELGDSALYLCASSALSGVVDEQYFGPGTRLTVT.

The chain joins TRBV5-1 to TRBJ2-3; 8 bases map to TRBD2. The CDR3 runs 16 residues. CDR1 and CDR2 (germline): SGHRS, YFSETQ. J gave up 4 bases and V 4 bases, and 11 bases lay outside the gene matches. CDR3 coding DNA: TGCGCCAGCAGCGGTCGAGGAAGCGGGAGTGCAGATACGCAGTATTTT. This encodes CASSGRGSGSADTQYF.